One sample yielded the 24 T cell receptor beta chains listed below, sequenced in a study of T cells in Graves' hyperthyroidism and ophthalmopathy. RNA transcripts served as the template for amplifying TCR beta CDR3 regions. TCR CDR3 underwent first-round RT-PCR with the HTBI primer set. TCRdb itself ran the multiplex PCR reads through MiXCR, one entry per CDR3 protein. This table holds about 110,000 distinct CDR3 sequences, around a sixth found once. The material sequenced was blood. The source is a woman between 45 and 60 years old with Graves' hyperthyroidism.

This clonotype was counted many times. The chain links TRBV12-3 or TRBV12-4 to TRBJ1-1; D perhaps matches TRBD1 (6 bases). V lost 6 bases, J lost 3 bases, and 11 bases lay in between. There are 13 residues in the CDR3. DNA of the CDR3: TGTGCCAGCAGGGGGCAGGGGTACACTGAAGCTTTCTTT. Amino acid sequence: CASRGQGYTEAFF.

This clonotype was observed at least ten times. This sequence joins TRBV24-1 and TRBJ1-5; tentatively, D is TRBD1 (5 bases). Deletions cut 4 bases from V and 2 bases from J, with 8 bases between. Germline CDR1 reads KGHDR; CDR2 reads SFDVKD. CDR3 length: 14 amino acids. The CDR3 reads CATSDTRGNQPQHF. CDR3 sequence (DNA): TGTGCCACCAGTGACACCAGGGGCAATCAGCCCCAGCATTTT.

This clonotype showed up many times. V and J are TRBV20-1 and TRBJ2-1; D might be TRBD2 (6 bases). V lost 1 base, J lost 0 bases, and 16 bases lay in between. This CDR3 contains 17 residues. Germline V gene sequence: CDR1 DFQATT, CDR2 SNEGSKA (reference sequence). CDR3 loop: CSARGVIAVSSYNEQFF. The CDR3 DNA is TGCAGTGCTAGAGGAGTAATAGCGGTAAGCTCCTACAATGAGCAGTTCTTC.

This clonotype was counted at least ten times. The chain recombines TRBV2 with TRBJ1-2; D is uncertain. This CDR3 comprises 14 residues. Trimming removed 3 bases from V and 5 bases from J, with 13 bases in between. Germline-derived CDR1 and CDR2 are SNHLY and FYNNEI. The CDR3 nucleotides are TGTGCCAGCAGTGACGTCAGCTCTATGTATGGCTACACCTTC. Its translation: CASSDVSSMYGYTF.

At least ten counts were recorded for this clonotype. This chain connects TRBV7-8 to TRBJ2-1, with D possibly being TRBD1 (6 bases). V was trimmed by 7 bases and J by 7 bases, leaving 11 bases between them. The CDR3 has 12 residues. Germline V lookup: CDR1 SGHVS, CDR2 FQNEAQ. Here the CDR3 reads CASKIGGNEQFF. The CDR3 DNA reads TGTGCCAGCAAAATAGGGGGTAATGAGCAGTTCTTC.

This clonotype was detected ten times or more. The chain joins TRBV6-2 or TRBV6-3 to TRBJ2-7; 12 bases match TRBD2. The V gene end was trimmed by 5 bases and the J gene end by 2 bases; junction bases not matched to a gene: 1. The germline CDR1 and CDR2 sequences are MNHEY and SVGEGT. The CDR3 extends over 14 amino acids. In nucleotides, the CDR3 is TGTGCCAGCAGTAGACTAGCGGGAGCCTACGAGCAGTACTTC. It encodes CASSRLAGAYEQYF.

Ten or more counts support this clonotype. V usage is TRBV30 and J usage is TRBJ2-5, with 8 bases aligning to TRBD1. The V segment lost 3 bases and the J segment 2 bases; nucleotides outside the gene matches: 8. Germline V lookup: CDR1 GTSNPN, CDR2 SVGIG (reference sequence). CDR3 length equals 15 residues. The CDR3 DNA follows: TGTGCCTGGAGGGCGACAGGGGCCTTACAAGAGACCCAGTACTTC. Its translation is CAWRATGALQETQYF.

This clonotype was counted ten times or more. The chain joins TRBV11-2 to TRBJ2-7; D not certain. Trimming shortened V by 1 base and J by 7 bases, and 14 bases separated the two germline ends. CDR1 and CDR2 (germline): SGHAT, FQNNGV. CDR3 length equals 14 residues. Here the CDR3 DNA reads TGTGCCAGCAGCTTAGGGATAGCTCCAGGAGAGCAGTACGTC. Its translation is CASSLGIAPGEQYV.

This clonotype was seen at least ten times. The chain has TRBV11-3 and TRBJ2-2; 7 bases line up with TRBD2. The CDR3 contains 16 residues. Trimming took 5 bases from V and 8 from J; bases not matched to a gene: 14. Germline values: CDR1 SGHNT, CDR2 YENEEA. The CDR3 region has the DNA TGTGCCAGCAGCCCTAGTGGGAGGGCCTACATGGGGGAGCTGTTTTTT. As protein: CASSPSGRAYMGELFF.

This clonotype showed up many times. The rearrangement joins TRBV10-1 to TRBJ2-7; the D gene could be TRBD1 or TRBD2 (5 bases each). Trimming took 10 bases from V and 0 from J, leaving 19 bases between them. This CDR3 is built from 15 residues. Germline CDR1 is WNHNN and CDR2 is SYGVQD (reference sequence). The CDR3 bases are TGCGCCACCCCGCATGGGGACCAACACTCCTACGAGCAGTACGTC. This encodes CATPHGDQHSYEQYV.

This clonotype was picked up many times. The CDR3 DNA follows: TGTGCCAGCAGCACGGGAGAGAACACTGAAGCTTTCTTT. Protein sequence: CASSTGENTEAFF. This chain joins TRBV5-4 and TRBJ1-1, with no clear D. Germline V CDR1 and CDR2: SGHNT, YYREEE (reference sequence). Trimming stripped 4 bases from V and 1 base from J, with 8 bases between. This CDR3 is 13 amino acids long.

This clonotype was recorded at least ten times. The chain couples TRBV20-1 to TRBJ2-2; no reliable D call. V was pared by 3 bases and J by 5 bases, with 10 bases between. The germline V gene has CDR1 DFQATT and CDR2 SNEGSKA (reference sequence). The CDR3 is 13 amino acids. The CDR3 loop reads CSASGYQTGELFF. CDR3 in DNA: TGCAGTGCTAGTGGGTATCAGACCGGGGAGCTGTTTTTT.

The chain carries TRBV3-1 and TRBJ2-7, with D maybe TRBD1 (6 bases). There are 16 residues in the CDR3. From germline, CDR1 is LGHDT and CDR2 YNNKEL (reference sequence). The ends were cut back, 1 base at V and 2 bases at J, with 15 bases in the middle. The CDR3 DNA is TGTGCCAGCAGCCAAGGGCCTGCAACAGGGACCTACGAGCAGTACTTC. Amino acid sequence: CASSQGPATGTYEQYF.

This clonotype was seen at least ten times. This sequence joins TRBV2 and TRBJ1-1, with 7 bases matching TRBD1. This CDR3 comprises 15 residues. Germline V lookup: CDR1 SNHLY, CDR2 FYNNEI. V was clipped by 5 bases and J by 5 bases; unmatched bases: 11. In DNA form, the CDR3 reads TGTGCCAGCAGTCGAGAGGGACAGCTAACAACTGAAGCTTTCTTT. Translation gives CASSREGQLTTEAFF.

CDR3 sequence reads: CATESTGTSTDTQYF. In DNA form, the CDR3 reads TGTGCCACCGAGTCGACCGGGACTAGCACAGATACGCAGTATTTT. The chain uses TRBV24-1 and TRBJ2-3; a weak D match, TRBD2 (6 bases). CDR1 is KGHDR and CDR2 is SFDVKD in the germline V gene. Trimming stripped 9 bases from V and 0 bases from J, with 15 bases between. CDR3 length: 15 residues.

This clonotype has a count of ten or more. The chain joins TRBV20-1 to TRBJ2-5; weak D call: TRBD1 (5 bases). The germline V gene has CDR1 DFQATT and CDR2 SNEGSKA (reference sequence). Trimming took 6 bases from V and 4 from J, leaving 18 bases between them. This CDR3 has 14 amino acids. CDR3 nucleotides: TGCAGTGCATATACACCGGCAGGGCTAGAGACCCAGTACTTC. This sequence encodes CSAYTPAGLETQYF.

In its sample, this clonotype was seen many times. One junction end disagrees with the germline gene, perhaps due to a read error. This chain joins TRBV5-1 and TRBJ2-3, with a weak D call TRBD2 (5 bases). There are 12 residues in the CDR3. Germline CDR1 and CDR2: SGHRS and YFSETQ. The DNA for the CDR3 is TGCGCCAGCGGCTTGGAGGTAGATACGCAGTATTTT. Its protein is CASGLEVDTQYF.

This clonotype was recorded at least ten times. V gene TRBV5-1 combines with J gene TRBJ1-1; D may be TRBD1 (5 bases). V was shortened by 5 bases and J by 5 bases, with 16 bases between the two germline ends. The CDR3 is 14 residues long. Germline-derived CDR1 and CDR2 are SGHRS and YFSETQ. CDR3 in amino acids: CASSPGHRGTEAFF. CDR3 in DNA: TGCGCCAGCAGTCCGGGCCACCGGGGGACTGAAGCTTTCTTT.

This clonotype appeared many times. The gene calls are TRBV2 and TRBJ2-2; TRBD2 matches 11 bases. The CDR3 covers 16 residues. Per the germline V gene, CDR1 is SNHLY and CDR2 is FYNNEI. With V trimmed by 6 bases and J by 2 bases, 5 bases remained unmatched. The CDR3 DNA reads TGTGCCAGCAGGTCCGGGACTAGCGGCAACACCGGGGAGCTGTTTTTT. Protein product: CASRSGTSGNTGELFF.

This clonotype was found many times. The V and J genes are TRBV19 and TRBJ2-3; tentatively, D is TRBD2 (6 bases). The germline CDR1 and CDR2 sequences are LNHDA and SQIVND (reference sequence). V lost 2 bases, J lost 4 bases, and 10 bases lay in between. There are 14 residues in the CDR3. This chain's CDR3 is CASSISTGADTQYF. CDR3 nucleotides: TGTGCCAGTAGTATAAGTACGGGGGCAGATACGCAGTATTTT.

This clonotype was seen repeatedly, ten times or more. This chain uses TRBV19 with TRBJ1-2; TRBD1 aligns across 8 bases. The CDR3 covers 15 residues. After removal of 3 bases from V and 6 bases from J, the junction contained 9 bases not matched to a gene. Germline CDR1 reads LNHDA; CDR2 reads SQIVND (reference sequence). CDR3 DNA: TGTGCCAGTAGTATGTTGGACAGGGTAAGAGATGGCTACACCTTC. It encodes CASSMLDRVRDGYTF. Full variable domain (outside the CDR3, taken from reference TRBV19 and TRBJ1-2): DGGITQSPKYLFRKEGQNVTLSCEQNLNHDAMYWYRQDPGQGLRLIYYSQIVNDFQKGDIAEGYSVSREKKESFPLTVTSAQKNPTAFYLCASSMLDRVRDGYTFGSGTRLTVV.

This clonotype showed up many times. The rearrangement links TRBV20-1 to TRBJ2-7; 12 bases agree with TRBD1. Germline values: CDR1 DFQATT, CDR2 SNEGSKA (reference sequence). The J segment lost 4 bases and the V segment lost 3 bases, leaving 10 bases of the junction unmatched. This CDR3 has 16 residues. CDR3 in amino acids: CSARGGDRGLGYEQYV. The DNA for the CDR3 is TGCAGTGCTAGGGGGGGGGACAGGGGGCTTGGATACGAGCAGTACGTC.

This clonotype was seen repeatedly, ten times or more. The gene calls are TRBV28 and TRBJ2-1, with 7 bases identical to TRBD2. Trimming removed 9 bases from V and 7 bases from J; junction bases left unmatched: 3. The V gene's germline CDR1 is MDHEN and CDR2 SYDVKM. This CDR3 comprises 11 residues. DNA of the CDR3: TGTGCCAGTGTGGGGGGGAATGAGCAGTTCTTC. Amino acid sequence: CASVGGNEQFF.

This clonotype was found many times. V gene TRBV30 combines with J gene TRBJ2-7; no clear D gene. The CDR3 spans 13 residues. Trimming removed 2 bases at V and 2 bases at J, with 10 bases between. Germline CDR1 is GTSNPN and CDR2 is SVGIG (reference sequence). The DNA of the CDR3 is TGTGCCTGGAGTCCGGCAGGAACCTACGAGCAGTACTTC. Its protein is CAWSPAGTYEQYF.